These 19 T cell receptor beta chains originate from one sample sequenced in a study of blood T cell repertoires in COVID-19. Data came from immunoSEQ multiplex PCR; TCRdb stores just in-frame clones and leaves some out. The table lists tens of thousands of clones, roughly four fifths of them singletons, with 5.5% to 7.5% in the top ten. What was sequenced was peripheral blood. These receptors were collected from a man in his forties or fifties with active or convalescent COVID-19.

This chain links TRBV27 with TRBJ1-6; 11 bases fit TRBD1. Germline loops: CDR1 MNHEY, CDR2 SMNVEV (reference sequence). V lost 7 bases to trimming and J lost 11 bases; unmatched junction nucleotides: 4. This CDR3 region has 13 residues. CDR3 sequence reads: CASKGQGATPLHF. CDR3 DNA: TGTGCCAGCAAAGGACAGGGGGCAACACCCCTCCACTTT.

This chain uses TRBV2 with TRBJ2-1; 10 nucleotides line up with TRBD2. The V segment lost 7 bases and the J segment 5 bases; nucleotides outside the gene matches: 8. The CDR3 consists of 15 residues. CDR1 is SNHLY, CDR2 FYNNEI, per germline. CDR3 amino acids: CASILAGVLHNEQFF. The CDR3 bases are TGTGCCAGCATTCTAGCGGGGGTCCTCCACAATGAGCAGTTCTTC.

The chain joins TRBV2 to TRBJ1-3; 7 bases are a match to TRBD1. Germline trimming cut 1 base from V and 2 bases from J; bases unmatched to any gene: 2. This CDR3 region has 15 residues. CDR1 and CDR2 (germline): SNHLY, FYNNEI. CDR3 sequence (DNA): TGTGCCAGCAGTGAAGACAGGGGCACTGGAAACACCATATATTTT. Translation gives CASSEDRGTGNTIYF. Together with reference TRBV2 and TRBJ1-3, the CDR3 gives the full variable domain: EPEVTQTPSHQVTQMGQEVILRCVPISNHLYFYWYRQILGQKVEFLVSFYNNEISEKSEIFDDQFSVERPDGSNFTLKIRSTKLEDSAMYFCASSEDRGTGNTIYFGEGSWLTVV.

The genes are TRBV3-1 (or the pseudogene TRBV3-2) and TRBJ1-2; D perhaps matches TRBD1 (5 bases). Germline V gene sequence: CDR1 LGHDT, CDR2 YNNKEL (reference sequence). The ends were cut back, 4 bases at V and 8 bases at J, with 14 bases in the middle. The CDR3 spans 13 residues. The CDR3 DNA is TGTGCCAGCAGCCGCGGGACCGACCTAGGCTACACCTTC. Its translation is CASSRGTDLGYTF.

The chain joins TRBV27 to TRBJ1-1; D ambiguous. The V gene lost 6 bases and the J gene lost 4 bases, with 15 bases spanning the gap. Germline V lookup: CDR1 MNHEY, CDR2 SMNVEV (reference sequence). The CDR3 contains 14 residues. The CDR3 DNA sequence: TGTGCCAGCAGACCCTTGGAGGGAAGCACTGAAGCTTTCTTT. Translated: CASRPLEGSTEAFF.

This clone was seen a handful of times. CDR3 sequence: CASSHYAGSFQETQYF. CDR3 DNA sequence: TGTGCCAGCAGCCACTACGCGGGGTCCTTCCAAGAGACCCAGTACTTC. This chain joins TRBV3-1 (or the pseudogene TRBV3-2) and TRBJ2-5, with D possibly being TRBD2 (6 bases). Trimming cost V 3 bases and J 1 base, with 15 bases left between them. This CDR3 spans 16 amino acids. CDR1 and CDR2 (germline): LGHDT, YNNKEL (reference sequence).

As for this clone: At one boundary the junction diverges from the germline segment, which might be a read error. This sequence joins TRBV7-6 and TRBJ1-2; D is possibly TRBD1 (6 bases). Per germline, CDR1 SGHVS and CDR2 FNYEAQ. The CDR3 runs 11 residues. CDR3 nucleotides: TGTGCCAGCAGCTTAGCCCGGACAGATGACTTC. Protein: CASSLARTDDF.

This rearrangement joins TRBV28 to TRBJ2-5, with D possibly matching TRBD2 (6 bases). V was shortened by 5 bases and J by 4 bases, with 11 bases between the two germline ends. Germline V gene data show CDR1 as MDHEN and CDR2 as SYDVKM. The CDR3 has 13 amino acids. This CDR3 is CASSRGGTETQYF. CDR3 nucleotide sequence: TGTGCCAGCAGTCGAGGAGGGACAGAGACCCAGTACTTC.

This clone was detected only a few times. CDR3 in amino acids: CASSLPGGYEQYF. CDR3 sequence (DNA): TGTGCCAGCAGCTTACCAGGGGGCTACGAGCAGTACTTC. The rearrangement uses TRBV7-2 and TRBJ2-7, with 7 bases identical to TRBD1. J was trimmed by 3 bases and V by 2 bases; bases with no gene match: 1. Germline-derived CDR1 and CDR2 are SGHTA and FQGNSA. The CDR3 runs 13 residues.

V usage is TRBV6-6 and J usage is TRBJ2-7; 10 nucleotides agree with TRBD1. CDR1 is MNHNY, CDR2 SVGAGI, per germline (reference sequence). CDR3 length: 13 amino acids. The CDR3 is CASSYSGTGEGSV. The CDR3 DNA reads as TGTGCCAGCAGTTACTCTGGGACAGGGGAAGGTTCGGTC.

The chain employs TRBV5-1 and TRBJ1-1, with unresolved D. The CDR3 runs 13 residues. CDR1 and CDR2 from the germline V gene are SGHRS and YFSETQ. V dropped 1 base and J dropped 6 bases, with 10 bases sitting between them. CDR3 in amino acids: CASSLLEAAEAFF. DNA of the CDR3: TGCGCCAGCAGCTTGTTGGAGGCCGCTGAAGCTTTCTTT.

This clone has just one count. V and J are TRBV28 and TRBJ1-1; no clear D gene. The CDR3 covers 13 residues. V was pared by 11 bases and J by 5 bases, with 18 bases between. The germline CDR1 and CDR2 sequences are MDHEN and SYDVKM. This chain's CDR3 is CAHNPRSRTEAFF. In DNA form, the CDR3 reads TGTGCCCATAACCCACGGTCAAGAACTGAAGCTTTCTTT. The whole variable domain, remainder taken from reference TRBV28 and TRBJ1-1, is DVKVTQSSRYLVKRTGEKVFLECVQDMDHENMFWYRQDPGLGLRLIYFSYDVKMKEKGDIPEGYSVSREKKERFSLILESASTNQTSMYLCAHNPRSRTEAFFGQGTRLTVV.

The V call is TRBV11-3, the J call TRBJ2-1; no definite D call. This CDR3 spans 14 amino acids. Trimming shortened V by 1 base and J by 4 bases, and 8 bases separated the two germline ends. From germline, CDR1 is SGHNT and CDR2 YENEEA. The chain's CDR3 is CASSLVAGYNEQFF. Written as DNA, the CDR3 is TGTGCCAGCAGCTTAGTAGCTGGGTACAATGAGCAGTTCTTC.

Comment on this clone: Relative to the germline gene, one junction end is altered; a read error may explain this. The rearrangement links TRBV7-2 to TRBJ2-5; D gene unclear. This CDR3 is 15 amino acids long. Per germline, CDR1 SGHTA and CDR2 FQGNSA. CDR3 DNA sequence: TGTGCCAGCAGCCCTACTCCTAAACCCCAAGAGGCCCAGTACTTC. Residues: CASSPTPKPQEAQYF.

The chain joins TRBV2 to TRBJ2-3; TRBD1 agrees at 11 bases. CDR1 is SNHLY and CDR2 is FYNNEI in the germline V gene. With V trimmed by 5 bases and J by 5 bases, 6 bases remained unmatched. This CDR3 comprises 15 residues. Here the CDR3 reads CASSWTGGAGDTQYF. Written as DNA, the CDR3 is TGTGCCAGCAGTTGGACAGGGGGCGCGGGAGATACGCAGTATTTT. Variable domain in full (rest from reference TRBV2 and TRBJ2-3): EPEVTQTPSHQVTQMGQEVILRCVPISNHLYFYWYRQILGQKVEFLVSFYNNEISEKSEIFDDQFSVERPDGSNFTLKIRSTKLEDSAMYFCASSWTGGAGDTQYFGPGTRLTVL.

The chain employs TRBV27 and TRBJ1-5, with D possibly being TRBD1 (5 bases). V shed 0 bases and J shed 3 bases, with 12 bases lying between them. The CDR3 is 16 amino acids. Germline CDR1 reads MNHEY; CDR2 reads SMNVEV (reference sequence). The CDR3 loop reads CASSLSPAGNNQPQHF. The CDR3 coding sequence is TGTGCCAGCAGTTTATCGCCCGCAGGGAACAATCAGCCCCAGCATTTT.

The chain links TRBV19 to TRBJ1-1; possible D gene TRBD1, 6 bases. From germline, CDR1 is LNHDA and CDR2 SQIVND (reference sequence). Trimming left V 8 bases short and J 0 bases short, with 10 bases between. The CDR3 runs 13 residues. CDR3 loop: CASHRAMNTEAFF. In nucleotides, the CDR3 is TGTGCCAGTCACAGGGCCATGAACACTGAAGCTTTCTTT.

The chain employs TRBV12-3 or TRBV12-4 and TRBJ1-2, with 9 bases lining up with TRBD1. Trimming at V came to 6 bases and at J to 6 bases, leaving 5 bases not matched to a gene. The CDR3 is made up of 13 amino acids. CDR3 protein: CASSPQGADGYTF. Written as DNA, the CDR3 is TGTGCCAGCAGCCCACAGGGGGCAGATGGCTACACCTTC.

The rearrangement uses TRBV19 and TRBJ2-5, with 13 bases matching TRBD2. Germline V gene lookup returns CDR1 LNHDA and CDR2 SQIVND (reference sequence). Germline trimming cut 6 bases from V and 1 base from J; bases unmatched to any gene: 14. The CDR3 covers 19 residues. The CDR3 DNA is TGTGCCAGTAGCGTAACTAGCGGGGGGGCCAATCCCCCCCAAGAGACCCAGTACTTC. This gives the protein CASSVTSGGANPPQETQYF.